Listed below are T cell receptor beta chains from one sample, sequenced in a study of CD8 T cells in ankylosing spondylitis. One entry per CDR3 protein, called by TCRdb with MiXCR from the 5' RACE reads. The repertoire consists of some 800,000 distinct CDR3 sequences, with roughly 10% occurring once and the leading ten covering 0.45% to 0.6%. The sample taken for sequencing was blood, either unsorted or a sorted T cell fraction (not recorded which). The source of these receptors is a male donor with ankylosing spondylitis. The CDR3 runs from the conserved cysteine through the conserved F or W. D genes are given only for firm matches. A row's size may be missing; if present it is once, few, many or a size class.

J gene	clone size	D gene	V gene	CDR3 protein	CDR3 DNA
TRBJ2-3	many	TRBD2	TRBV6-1	CASTLLAGDGDTQYF	TGTGCCAGCACCCTACTAGCGGGGGATGGGGATACGCAGTATTTT
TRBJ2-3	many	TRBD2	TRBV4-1	CASSQDWTSGKDTQYF	TGCGCCAGCAGCCAAGATTGGACTAGCGGGAAGGATACGCAGTATTTT
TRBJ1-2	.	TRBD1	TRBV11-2	CASSLVGGTGGPANYGYTF	TGTGCCAGCAGCTTAGTGGGAGGGACAGGGGGCCCGGCTAACTATGGCTACACCTTC
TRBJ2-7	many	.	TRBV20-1	CSATGQSYEQYF	TGCAGTGCCACGGGCCAGTCCTACGAGCAGTACTTC
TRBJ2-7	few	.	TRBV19	CATSEQYF	TGTGCCACGAGCGAGCAGTACTTC
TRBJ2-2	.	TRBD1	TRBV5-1	CASSGPGTDNTGELFF	TGCGCCAGCAGCGGACCCGGGACAGATAACACCGGGGAGCTGTTTTTT
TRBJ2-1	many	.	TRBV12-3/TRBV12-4	CASSFPPGRQNEQFF	TGTGCCAGCAGTTTTCCCCCGGGACGGCAGAATGAGCAGTTCTTC
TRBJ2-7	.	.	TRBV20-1	CSAPPSGRGLYEQYF	TGCAGTGCTCCTCCTAGTGGTAGAGGCCTCTACGAGCAGTACTTC
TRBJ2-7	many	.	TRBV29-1	CSVRTVLAYEQYF	TGCAGCGTCAGGACAGTCCTTGCCTACGAGCAGTACTTC
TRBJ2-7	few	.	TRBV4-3	CASSQVVQESSYEQYF	TGCGCCAGCAGCCAAGTTGTACAGGAGAGCTCCTACGAGCAGTACTTC
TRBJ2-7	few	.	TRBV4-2	CASSQDTGRDSYEQYF	TGTGCCAGCAGCCAAGATACGGGCAGGGATTCCTACGAGCAGTACTTC
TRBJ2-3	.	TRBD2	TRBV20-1	CSAQTSGRASGSTDTQYF	TGCAGTGCCCAGACTAGCGGGCGGGCTTCTGGTAGCACAGATACGCAGTATTTT
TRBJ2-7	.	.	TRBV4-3	CASSQDPGRGEQYF	TGCGCCAGCAGCCAAGACCCGGGGAGGGGGGAGCAGTACTTC
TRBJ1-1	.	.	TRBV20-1	CSARGKREMNTEAFF	TGCAGTGCTAGGGGGAAACGTGAGATGAACACTGAAGCTTTCTTT
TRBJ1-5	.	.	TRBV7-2	CASSGERRAPQHF	TGTGCCAGCAGCGGGGAGAGAAGGGCGCCCCAGCATTTT
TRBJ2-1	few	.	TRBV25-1	CASSGRHSYNEQFF	TGTGCCAGCAGTGGTCGGCACTCCTACAATGAGCAGTTCTTC
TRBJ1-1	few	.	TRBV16	CASSQGVPVNTEAFF	TGTGCCAGCAGCCAAGGGGTGCCGGTTAACACTGAAGCTTTCTTT
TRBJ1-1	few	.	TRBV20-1	CSARDPGAPNTEAFF	TGCAGTGCTAGAGATCCAGGGGCACCCAACACTGAAGCTTTCTTT
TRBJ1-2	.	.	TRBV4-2	CASSQVRHDYGYTF	TGTGCCAGCAGCCAAGTAAGGCATGACTATGGCTACACCTTC
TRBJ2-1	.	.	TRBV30	CAWTRDYNEQFF	TGTGCCTGGACCCGGGACTACAATGAGCAGTTCTTC
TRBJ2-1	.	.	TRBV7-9	CASSLGRLGSYNEQFF	TGTGCCAGCAGCTTAGGTCGATTAGGCTCCTACAATGAGCAGTTCTTC
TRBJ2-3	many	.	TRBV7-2	CASSYRQITTDTQYF	TGTGCCAGCAGCTACAGACAGATAACCACAGATACGCAGTATTTT
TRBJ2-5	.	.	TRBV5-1	CASSPVMGGRETQYF	TGCGCCAGCAGCCCGGTGATGGGCGGCAGGGAGACCCAGTACTTC
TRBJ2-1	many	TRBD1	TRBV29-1	CSAHRDRDDNEQFF	TGCAGCGCTCACCGGGACAGGGATGACAATGAGCAGTTCTTC
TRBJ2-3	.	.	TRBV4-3	CASSQEDTQYF	TGCGCCAGCAGCCAGGAGGATACGCAGTATTTT
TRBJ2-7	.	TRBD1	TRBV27	CASSLFPTGGAYEQYF	TGTGCCAGCAGTTTATTTCCGACAGGGGGGGCCTACGAGCAGTACTTC
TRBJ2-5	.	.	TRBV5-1	CASSSRSGLIGETQYF	TGCGCCAGCAGCTCCCGATCTGGCCTTATAGGAGAGACCCAGTACTTC
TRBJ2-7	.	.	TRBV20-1	CSVSSPTDSYEQYF	TGCAGTGTTAGCTCCCCGACCGACTCCTACGAGCAGTACTTC
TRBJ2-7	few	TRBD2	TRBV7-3	CASSLSGGISEQYF	TGTGCCAGCAGCCTCAGCGGGGGGATTTCCGAGCAGTACTTC
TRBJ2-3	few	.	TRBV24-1	CATSDFIGDTQYF	TGTGCCACCAGTGATTTTATTGGAGATACGCAGTATTTT
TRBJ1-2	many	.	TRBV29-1	CSARRQPRTYGYTF	TGCAGCGCCCGCCGCCAGCCCAGAACCTATGGCTACACCTTC
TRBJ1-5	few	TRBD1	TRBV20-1	CSARVVVYPGQINQPQHF	TGCAGTGCTAGAGTCGTGGTTTACCCGGGACAGATCAATCAGCCCCAGCATTTT
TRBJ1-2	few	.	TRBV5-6	CASSLRPGTYGYTF	TGTGCCAGCAGCTTGCGGCCCGGGACTTATGGCTACACCTTC
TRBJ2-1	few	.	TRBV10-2	CANSRGDSYNEQFF	TGCGCCAACTCCCGTGGGGACTCATACAATGAGCAGTTCTTC
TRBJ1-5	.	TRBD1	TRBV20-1	CSASGKTPGGSNQPQHF	TGCAGTGCTAGTGGGAAAACCCCAGGGGGTAGCAATCAGCCCCAGCATTTT
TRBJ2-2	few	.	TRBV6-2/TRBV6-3	CASSYLQITGELFF	TGTGCCAGCAGTTACTTACAGATCACCGGGGAGCTGTTTTTT
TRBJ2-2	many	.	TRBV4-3	CASSQGSAGELFF	TGCGCCAGCAGCCAAGGGTCCGCCGGGGAGCTGTTTTTT
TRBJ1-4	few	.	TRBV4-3	CASSQVKGSGEKLFF	TGCGCCAGCAGCCAAGTAAAGGGTTCTGGTGAAAAACTGTTTTTT
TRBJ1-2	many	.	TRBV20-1	CSARVPQRDYGYTF	TGCAGTGCTAGAGTACCCCAGAGGGACTATGGCTACACCTTC
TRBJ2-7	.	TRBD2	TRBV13	CASSPRGRGARDEQYF	TGTGCCAGCAGCCCCCGAGGGCGGGGGGCGAGGGACGAGCAGTACTTC
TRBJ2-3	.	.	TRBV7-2	CASSLGMGGTQYF	TGTGCCAGCAGCTTAGGGATGGGCGGTACGCAGTATTTT
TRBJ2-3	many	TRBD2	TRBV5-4	CASSPLAGSTDTQYF	TGTGCCAGCAGCCCACTAGCGGGGAGCACAGATACGCAGTATTTT
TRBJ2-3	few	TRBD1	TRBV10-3	CAISEYDRGGTDTQYF	TGTGCCATCAGTGAGTATGACAGGGGAGGAACAGATACGCAGTATTTT
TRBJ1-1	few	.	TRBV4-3	CASSQAKDGNTEAFF	TGCGCCAGCAGCCAAGCCAAAGACGGGAACACTGAAGCTTTCTTT
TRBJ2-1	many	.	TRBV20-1	CSARGFKDEQFF	TGCAGTGCCCGTGGTTTTAAAGATGAGCAGTTCTTC
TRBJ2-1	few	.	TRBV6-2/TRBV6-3	CASQRLAYNEQFF	TGTGCCAGCCAACGACTAGCCTACAATGAGCAGTTCTTC
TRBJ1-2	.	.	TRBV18	CASSPTDRSSTGGYTF	TGTGCCAGCTCACCAACTGACAGGTCGTCGACGGGTGGCTACACCTTC
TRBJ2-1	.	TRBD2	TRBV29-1	CSEVAGGSASYNEQFF	TGCAGCGAAGTAGCGGGCGGGAGCGCCTCCTACAATGAGCAGTTCTTC
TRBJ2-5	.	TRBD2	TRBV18	CASSPQGGRETQYF	TGTGCCAGCTCACCACAGGGAGGGCGAGAGACCCAGTACTTC
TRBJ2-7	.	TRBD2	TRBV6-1	CASSPPSAGGYEQYF	TGTGCCAGCAGTCCCCCCTCAGCGGGAGGCTACGAGCAGTACTTC